This TCR beta chain comes out of a study of blood T cell repertoires in COVID-19. Study-wide context: Samples taken during acute and convalescent COVID-19 were collected in the United States, Italy and Spain.

Original data processing: Counts of nucleated cells, estimated from reference gene primer amplification, were obtained. The protocol was immunoSEQ multiplex PCR, while the TCRdb copy is restricted to in-frame clones and leaves out a portion. Clone size and V and J calls were adopted from that table, with D and trimming inferred from the DNA. Of approximately 100,000 clones listed, nearly 90% are singletons. This clone has only a few counts. The specimen sequenced was peripheral blood. This receptor was obtained from a man in his 70s with acute or convalescent COVID-19.

The CDR3 nucleotides are TGTGCCAGCAGCCCCAGTCCCTATGGCTACACCTTC. Translation gives CASSPSPYGYTF. The chain employs TRBV7-9 and TRBJ1-2; D unresolved. This CDR3 spans 12 amino acids. V lost 5 bases and J lost 4, with 8 bases in between. Per germline, CDR1 SEHNR and CDR2 FQNEAQ (reference sequence).